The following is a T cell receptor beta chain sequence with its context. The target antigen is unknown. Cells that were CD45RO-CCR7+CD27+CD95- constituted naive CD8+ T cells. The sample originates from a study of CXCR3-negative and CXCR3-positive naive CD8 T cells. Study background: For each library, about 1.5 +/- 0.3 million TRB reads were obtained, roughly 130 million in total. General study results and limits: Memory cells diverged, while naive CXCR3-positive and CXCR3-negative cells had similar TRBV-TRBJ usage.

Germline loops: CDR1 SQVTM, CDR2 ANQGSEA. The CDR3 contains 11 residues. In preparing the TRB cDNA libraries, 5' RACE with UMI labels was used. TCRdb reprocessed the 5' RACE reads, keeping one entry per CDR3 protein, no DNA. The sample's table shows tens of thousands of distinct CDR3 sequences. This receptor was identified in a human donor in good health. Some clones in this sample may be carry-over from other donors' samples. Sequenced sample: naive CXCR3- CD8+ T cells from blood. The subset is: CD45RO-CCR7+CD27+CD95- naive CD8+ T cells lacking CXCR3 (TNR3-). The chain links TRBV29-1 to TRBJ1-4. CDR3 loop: CSVAENEKLFF.